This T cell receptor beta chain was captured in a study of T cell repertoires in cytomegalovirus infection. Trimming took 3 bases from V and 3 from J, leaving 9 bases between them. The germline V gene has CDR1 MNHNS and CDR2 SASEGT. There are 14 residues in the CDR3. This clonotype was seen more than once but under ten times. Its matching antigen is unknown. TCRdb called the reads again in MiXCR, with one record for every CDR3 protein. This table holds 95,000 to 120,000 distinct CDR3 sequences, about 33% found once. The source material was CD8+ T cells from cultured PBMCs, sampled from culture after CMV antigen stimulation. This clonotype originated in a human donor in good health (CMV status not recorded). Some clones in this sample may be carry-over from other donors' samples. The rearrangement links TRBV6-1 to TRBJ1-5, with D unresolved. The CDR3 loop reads CASSEWTVNQPQHF. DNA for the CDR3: TGTGCCAGCAGTGAGTGGACGGTCAATCAGCCCCAGCATTTT.